This T cell receptor (beta chain) was sequenced during a study of cytomegalovirus exposure and HLA in healthy donors. TCRdb's copy holds only in-frame clones and misses some; the assay was immunoSEQ multiplex PCR. Counted here are about 180,000 clones, 86% occurring once; the ten biggest clones make up less than 3.5%. Germline V CDR1 and CDR2: SGHAT, FQNNGV. The CDR3 contains 14 residues. Trimming cost V 5 bases and J 6 bases, with 13 bases left between them. The TCR comes from a man aged 18 to 30 in good health and CMV-seropositive. The sample consisted of PBMCs. V gene TRBV11-2 combines with J gene TRBJ1-4; possibly TRBD1 for D (6 bases). The DNA of the CDR3 is TGTGCCAGCAGCCCGGACAGACCCGATGAAAAACTGTTTTTT. This codes for CASSPDRPDEKLFF.